This T cell receptor beta chain was identified in a study of Graves' ophthalmopathy and Graves' hyperthyroidism. This clonotype was counted a few times. Its antigen is still unknown. Amplified material comprised TCR beta CDR3 regions derived from RNA transcripts. Second-round multiplex PCR came after a first-round RT-PCR that employed HTBI primers. TCRdb re-called the multiplex PCR reads with MiXCR, one entry per CDR3 protein. The table records 200,000 to 250,000 distinct CDR3 sequences, around 42% of them present only once. Fresh peripheral blood, around 10 ml, was the PBMC source. General study points: At less than 71% sensitivity and 72.22% specificity, the model predicted progression of the ophthalmopathy. Detection in blood was also observed for most expanded thyroid clonotypes above 0.001 frequency.

This CDR3 comprises 15 residues. Germline assignment: CDR1 SGDLS and CDR2 YYNGEE. With 4 bases removed from V and 0 bases from J, the gap between germline ends came to 13 bases. This chain links TRBV9 with TRBJ1-1; no reliable D call. The receptor was isolated from an adult man with Graves' ophthalmopathy. The specimen was peripheral blood. The CDR3 is CASSQSWEVNTEAFF. The CDR3 nucleotides read TGTGCCAGCAGCCAGAGTTGGGAGGTGAACACTGAAGCTTTCTTT.